This T cell receptor (beta chain) was retrieved from a study of naive and memory T cell subsets. The beta constant-region primer was an equimolar mix of two oligonucleotides covering TRBC1 and TRBC2. TCRdb passed the UMI-ligation and nested PCR reads through MiXCR, listing each CDR3 protein once. The sample includes about 90,000 distinct CDR3 sequences, around 7% of them seen just once. Between the trimmed V and J ends, which lost 1 base and 5 bases, there was a span of 11 bases. In germline, CDR1 is KGHSH, CDR2 LQKENI. The CDR3 spans 14 residues. This clonotype has at least ten counts. The source of this sequence is a human donor in good health. Material: central memory CD4+ T cells from blood. V gene TRBV18 combines with J gene TRBJ1-1; D is unresolved. In nucleotides, the CDR3 is TGTGCCAGCTCACCACGCGACGCCTGGACTGAAGCTTTCTTT. Protein sequence: CASSPRDAWTEAFF.